This T cell receptor (beta chain) was observed in a study of blood T cells in healthy people across ages. Study information: Using template switching, researchers captured about one barcoded beta molecule for each two T cells. Study findings and constraints: Researchers report that TCR beta diversity correlated strongly with naive T cell percentage.

The CDR3 has 17 residues. Germline CDR1 DFQATT, CDR2 SNEGSKA (reference sequence). J gave up 6 bases and V 0 bases, and 12 bases lay outside the gene matches. As concerns this clonotype: Antigen unknown.

The use of a sample-barcoded 5' primer and a J-beta primer mix characterized a second PCR of 7 to 11 cycles. Every sample returned 2.5 million or more CDR3-containing paired-end reads. MiXCR was run by TCRdb on the 5' RACE reads, yielding one entry per CDR3 protein. The sample consists of some 1.7 million distinct CDR3 sequences, roughly 28% of them appearing once. The chain uses TRBV20-1 and TRBJ2-3; TRBD2 agrees at 10 bases. The sequence came from a woman aged 25 to 39 in good health. The specimen sequenced was blood. CDR3 nucleotide sequence: TGCAGTGCTAGAGACCCTGGTAGGCTAGCGGGAGTTGATACGCAGTATTTT. Translating it yields CSARDPGRLAGVDTQYF.